The rows below give T cell receptor beta chains drawn from one sample of a study of T cell clones after liver transplantation. Libraries were prepared by immunoSEQ multiplex PCR; TCRdb keeps only in-frame clonotypes and omits some of them. The profile covers tens of thousands of clones, with roughly 83% appearing a single time and 2.5% to 3% taken by the ten largest. Specimen: CD4+ T cells from blood, collected at the 22-month timepoint. The receptors shown here come from a human patient who received a liver transplant. The T cells may come from the graft donor. Each CDR3 is given with its conserved first and last residue. Fields, in order: J gene, D gene, clone size, V gene, CDR3 DNA, CDR3 protein. The D gene is left open where the match is weak. The size of a clone is reported for some rows only, either as once, few or many, or as a class for expanded clones.

J: TRBJ2-5
D: .
size: few
V: TRBV29-1
DNA: TGCAGCGTGAATTTATCCGGCGAAGAGACCCAGTACTTC
CDR3: CSVNLSGEETQYF

J: TRBJ1-5
D: .
size: .
V: TRBV28
DNA: TGTGCCAGCAGTTTATTAAGCCCCAATCAGCCCCAGCATTTT
CDR3: CASSLLSPNQPQHF

J: TRBJ2-3
D: TRBD2
size: .
V: TRBV10-3
DNA: TGTGCCACCCGCCCCGATAGCGGGGGGAGTCTACATACGCAGTATTTT
CDR3: CATRPDSGGSLHTQYF

J: TRBJ1-1
D: .
size: .
V: TRBV6-1
DNA: TGTGCCAGCGCCACGGCAGGGTCCCAAGGGGAAGCTTTCTTT
CDR3: CASATAGSQGEAFF

J: TRBJ1-6
D: .
size: .
V: TRBV4-2
DNA: TGTGCCAGCAGCGTAACGAGCTCCTATAATTCACCCCTCCACTTT
CDR3: CASSVTSSYNSPLHF

J: TRBJ1-5
D: .
size: .
V: TRBV7-3
DNA: TGTGCCAGCAGCTTAACGGCCGGACCCACCATTAGCAATCAGCCCCAGCATTTT
CDR3: CASSLTAGPTISNQPQHF

J: TRBJ1-5
D: .
size: .
V: TRBV9
DNA: TGTGCCAGCAGCGCATCCCCCCTTCAGCCCCAGCATTTT
CDR3: CASSASPLQPQHF

J: TRBJ2-2
D: TRBD1
size: .
V: TRBV7-7
DNA: TGTGCTAGCAGCCGAACCGGGACAGGGCACACCGGGGAGCTGTTTTTT
CDR3: CASSRTGTGHTGELFF

J: TRBJ2-2
D: .
size: .
V: TRBV5-6
DNA: TGTGCCAGCAGCTTGTTCTTAGGCTCCGACACCGGGGAGCTGTTTTTT
CDR3: CASSLFLGSDTGELFF

J: TRBJ1-5
D: .
size: .
V: TRBV4-1
DNA: TGCGCCAGCAGCCAAGTAGATATCAGAGCTAGCAATCAGCCCCAGCATTTT
CDR3: CASSQVDIRASNQPQHF

J: TRBJ1-1
D: .
size: .
V: TRBV6-6
DNA: TGTGCCAGCAGTTACTTACGGCAGGGGGAAGCTTTCTTT
CDR3: CASSYLRQGEAFF

J: TRBJ2-5
D: TRBD2
size: .
V: TRBV5-4
DNA: TGTGCCAGCAGCGCCCCTAGCGGGCCTTCCCAAGAGACCCAGTACTTC
CDR3: CASSAPSGPSQETQYF

J: TRBJ1-2
D: .
size: .
V: TRBV18
DNA: TGTGCCAGCTCACCGAAACAGGACGCTACGAGGGGCTACACCTTC
CDR3: CASSPKQDATRGYTF

J: TRBJ2-3
D: TRBD2
size: .
V: TRBV6-5
DNA: TGTGCCAGCAGGCCCCGCGGGGGGTCCACAGATACGCAGTATTTT
CDR3: CASRPRGGSTDTQYF

J: TRBJ2-3
D: .
size: .
V: TRBV28
DNA: TGTGCCAGCAGCCCCACCAGGGACAACACAGATACGCAGTATTTT
CDR3: CASSPTRDNTDTQYF

J: TRBJ2-5
D: .
size: .
V: TRBV6-5
DNA: TGTGCCAGCAGTTACTTAGAGACCCAGTACTTC
CDR3: CASSYLETQYF

J: TRBJ1-2
D: .
size: .
V: TRBV28
DNA: TGTGCCAGCACCCTCCGGGGGACTGATGGCTACACCTTC
CDR3: CASTLRGTDGYTF

J: TRBJ1-4
D: .
size: once
V: TRBV27
DNA: TGTGCCAGCAGTGACCGGACTATGGCTAATGAAAAACTGTTTTTT
CDR3: CASSDRTMANEKLFF

J: TRBJ1-6
D: .
size: many
V: TRBV21-1
DNA: TGTGCCAGCAGCAAAGACCGGGGTTCCCCCAACTATAATTCACCCCTCCACTTT
CDR3: CASSKDRGSPNYNSPLHF

J: TRBJ2-7
D: TRBD2
size: .
V: TRBV30
DNA: TGTGCCTGGAGTGCGGGACTAGCGGGAGTAGGCGAGCAGTACTTC
CDR3: CAWSAGLAGVGEQYF

J: TRBJ2-7
D: TRBD2
size: .
V: TRBV7-8
DNA: TGTGCCAGCAGCCGGGGGACTAGCGGGACGACCTACGAGCAGTACTTC
CDR3: CASSRGTSGTTYEQYF

J: TRBJ2-7
D: .
size: .
V: TRBV6-1
DNA: TGTGCCAGCAGCGAGGAAGGGGGGCATTTTGAGCAGTACTTC
CDR3: CASSEEGGHFEQYF

J: TRBJ2-1
D: .
size: .
V: TRBV5-1
DNA: TGCGCCAGCAGCTTGGGCGGACCCCAGAGGGATGAGCAGTTCTTC
CDR3: CASSLGGPQRDEQFF

J: TRBJ1-2
D: .
size: .
V: TRBV14
DNA: TGTGCCAGCAGCCCCGCCGGGGGGAGAGGTGGCTACACCTTC
CDR3: CASSPAGGRGGYTF

J: TRBJ2-4
D: .
size: many
V: TRBV7-9
DNA: TGTGCCAGCAGCTTAGCCGGAAACATTCAGTACTTC
CDR3: CASSLAGNIQYF

J: TRBJ2-2
D: .
size: .
V: TRBV10-2
DNA: TGCGCCAGCACGACTGGAGGGGGTAGGGCAACCACCACCGGGGAGCTGTTTTTT
CDR3: CASTTGGGRATTTGELFF

J: TRBJ1-1
D: .
size: .
V: TRBV5-8
DNA: TGTGCCAGCAGCCCGGCAGAGAACACTGAAGCTTTCTTT
CDR3: CASSPAENTEAFF

J: TRBJ1-5
D: .
size: .
V: TRBV7-2
DNA: TGTGCCAGCAGCTTACGGGGAAATCAGCCCCAGCATTTT
CDR3: CASSLRGNQPQHF

J: TRBJ2-7
D: TRBD2
size: .
V: TRBV7-3
DNA: TGTGCCAGCAGCTTATCGGGGGGCTACGAGCAGTACTTC
CDR3: CASSLSGGYEQYF

J: TRBJ2-3
D: TRBD2
size: .
V: TRBV7-2
DNA: TGTGCCAGCAGCTTAGTGGGGACTAGCCTCACAGATACGCAGTATTTT
CDR3: CASSLVGTSLTDTQYF

J: TRBJ1-1
D: .
size: .
V: TRBV7-2
DNA: TGTGCCAGCAAAGTGAGGGCGGGGAACACTGAAGCTTTCTTT
CDR3: CASKVRAGNTEAFF

J: TRBJ2-6
D: .
size: .
V: TRBV4-1
DNA: TGCGCCAGCAGCCAAAATTACGGTCCAAACTCTGGGGCCAACGTCCTGACTTTC
CDR3: CASSQNYGPNSGANVLTF

J: TRBJ2-2
D: TRBD1
size: .
V: TRBV5-4
DNA: TGTGCCAGCAGCTTGGCTCTCCGACAGGGGAACACCGGGGAGCTGTTTTTT
CDR3: CASSLALRQGNTGELFF

J: TRBJ2-2
D: TRBD2
size: .
V: TRBV5-4
DNA: TGTGCCAGCAGCCCTGGGGAGGGTCACGGGGAGCTGTTTTTT
CDR3: CASSPGEGHGELFF

J: TRBJ2-2
D: TRBD2
size: once
V: TRBV2
DNA: TGTGCCAGTATGAGGGAGGGCACCGGGGAGCTGTTTTTT
CDR3: CASMREGTGELFF

J: TRBJ1-2
D: .
size: .
V: TRBV12-5
DNA: TGTGCTAGTGGTCGGGAACCGGTTGGGGGCTACACCTTC
CDR3: CASGREPVGGYTF

J: TRBJ1-6
D: .
size: .
V: TRBV7-2
DNA: TGTGCCAGCAGCTTATTGGGTGGGGAGTCACCCCTCCACTTT
CDR3: CASSLLGGESPLHF